This is a list of T cell receptor beta chains from one sample in a study of cytomegalovirus exposure and HLA in healthy donors. Measured with immunoSEQ multiplex PCR; TCRdb has only the in-frame clones, and not every one. The repertoire has 85,000 to 100,000 clones, around three quarters of them found once; the top ten carry 3% to 4%. Sequenced: PBMCs. These receptor sequences come from a male donor in good health and CMV-seropositive. Both conserved end residues are part of each CDR3. D genes are given only for firm matches. Clone size is stated in some rows and not others, as once, few, many or a class when expanded.

abundance	j_gene	d_gene	v_gene	CDR3nt	CDR3aa
-	TRBJ1-5	-	TRBV5-4	TGTGCCAGCAGCTTGGCCGGGAGGGGAAATCAGCCCCAGCATTTT	CASSLAGRGNQPQHF
-	TRBJ1-5	TRBD1	TRBV2	TGTGCCAGCAGTCGGGACAGCCTCAATCAGCCCCAGCATTTT	CASSRDSLNQPQHF
-	TRBJ1-2	-	TRBV6-1	TGTGCCAGCCGAGGGCCTGGACAGTCCTATGGCTACACCTTC	CASRGPGQSYGYTF
-	TRBJ1-4	-	TRBV2	TGTGCCAGCAGCCGGACAAGGTCGTTTGAAAAACTGTTTTTT	CASSRTRSFEKLFF
-	TRBJ1-1	TRBD1	TRBV7-2	TGTGCCAGCAGCTCACAGGGGCTGAACACTGAAGCTTTCTTT	CASSSQGLNTEAFF
-	TRBJ1-2	TRBD1	TRBV14	TGTGCCAGCAGCGCTCGACAGGGTGGTTATGGCTACACCTTC	CASSARQGGYGYTF
-	TRBJ1-5	-	TRBV4-2	TGTGCCAGCAGCCAACCCGGCAATCAGCCCCAGCATTTT	CASSQPGNQPQHF
-	TRBJ2-2	-	TRBV7-6	TGTGCCAGCAGCCAGTCGTACAACACCGGGGAGCTGTTTTTT	CASSQSYNTGELFF
-	TRBJ2-2	-	TRBV7-9	TGTGCCAGCAGCTCGCGGAACACCGGGGAGCTGTTTTTT	CASSSRNTGELFF
-	TRBJ2-1	TRBD1	TRBV27	TGTGCCAGCAGCCTAGACAGGGTTCGGAACAATGAGCAGTTCTTC	CASSLDRVRNNEQFF
-	TRBJ2-3	TRBD1	TRBV10-3	TGTGCCACCCGGACAGGGACTAGCACAGATACGCAGTATTTT	CATRTGTSTDTQYF
-	TRBJ1-5	-	TRBV4-2	TGTGCCAGCAGCCGCACGGGATCGAGAGCCCGCGCTGATCAGCCCCAGCATTTT	CASSRTGSRARADQPQHF
-	TRBJ1-2	-	TRBV27	TGTGCCAGCAGTTCCCCCGGGAGCCTTAACTATGGCTACACCTTC	CASSSPGSLNYGYTF
-	TRBJ1-5	TRBD1	TRBV6-4	TGTGCCAGCAGTTATCGACAGGGTGTTCAGCCCCAGCATTTT	CASSYRQGVQPQHF
-	TRBJ2-1	TRBD2	TRBV5-1	TGCGCCAGCAGCGCCCCTCTAGCGGGGGGAACTTACAATGAGCAGTTCTTC	CASSAPLAGGTYNEQFF
-	TRBJ1-1	-	TRBV29-1	TGCAGCGTTAGACTGTTGATGAACACTGAAGCTTTCTTT	CSVRLLMNTEAFF
-	TRBJ1-1	-	TRBV28	TGTGCCAGCAGCCTAGGGGGGGCTGAAGCTTTCTTT	CASSLGGAEAFF
-	TRBJ1-4	-	TRBV29-1	TGCAGCGTTGGATACAGGGTTACTAATGAAAAACTGTTTTTT	CSVGYRVTNEKLFF
once	TRBJ2-1	-	TRBV5-4	TGTGCCAGCAGCGCTAACTCCTACAATGAGCAGTTCTTC	CASSANSYNEQFF
-	TRBJ2-3	TRBD1	TRBV7-9	TGTGCCAGCAGCCCGACGCGGGACAGGGCCACAGATACGCAGTATTTT	CASSPTRDRATDTQYF
-	TRBJ1-3	TRBD1	TRBV19	TGTGCCAGTAGTATCCCAGGTGGAGGGGGCAAAGGAATCGCTGGAAACACCATATATTTT	CASSIPGGGGKGIAGNTIYF
-	TRBJ2-5	TRBD1	TRBV28	TGTGCCATCGGGACAGGGGAGACCCAGTACTTC	CAIGTGETQYF
few	TRBJ1-4	TRBD1	TRBV2	TGTGCCAGCAGGAAACAGGGGGGGCCCTATGAAAAACTGTTTTTT	CASRKQGGPYEKLFF
few	TRBJ1-4	TRBD1	TRBV19	TGTGCCAGTACCCCCCGAGCGGCCGCAGGGGGCTTTGAAAAACTGTTTTTT	CASTPRAAAGGFEKLFF
-	TRBJ2-6	TRBD2	TRBV7-2	TGTGCCAGCGGGGCTAGCGGGCGGTGGGCCAACGTCCTGACTTTC	CASGASGRWANVLTF
-	TRBJ1-5	-	TRBV30	TGTGCCTGGAGTGTACAGGGCGGTCAGCCCCAGCATTTT	CAWSVQGGQPQHF
once	TRBJ2-5	-	TRBV6-5	TGTGCCAGCAGTTACAGAGGGGGACTACAAGAGACCCAGTACTTC	CASSYRGGLQETQYF
-	TRBJ2-7	TRBD1	TRBV7-8	TGTGCCAGCAGCCGGGGGACAGGGGCCCACTTC	CASSRGTGAHF
-	TRBJ2-3	-	TRBV2	TGTGCCACCAACCTAAGGGGCGGTACGCAGTATTTT	CATNLRGGTQYF
-	TRBJ2-3	-	TRBV7-9	TGTGCCAGCAGCTTAAGCTACACAGATACGCAGTATTTT	CASSLSYTDTQYF
-	TRBJ1-6	TRBD1	TRBV25-1	TGTGACAGCAGCGAGACAGGGCGAAGCTCCTATAATTCACCCCTCCACTTT	CDSSETGRSSYNSPLHF
-	TRBJ2-3	-	TRBV4-1	TGCGCCTCAGGCAGGCAGTACACAGATACGCAGTATTTT	CASGRQYTDTQYF
-	TRBJ2-1	-	TRBV7-2	TGTGCCAGCAGCCCCCGACAGTTCTACAATGAGCAGTTCTTC	CASSPRQFYNEQFF
-	TRBJ1-4	-	TRBV7-2	TGTGCCAGCAGCTTAGAACTTGGAAAACTGTTTTTT	CASSLELGKLFF
-	TRBJ2-6	-	TRBV5-1	TGCGCCAGCAGCTTGGGGGCGAGTGGGGCCAACGTCCTGACTTTC	CASSLGASGANVLTF
-	TRBJ2-7	-	TRBV4-1	TGCGCCAGCAGCCAAGGCGGAGCAGAAACAACCTACGAGCAGTACTTC	CASSQGGAETTYEQYF
-	TRBJ1-4	-	TRBV7-9	TGTGCCAGCAGTCTAGGTGCGACAGGCGCTAATGAAAAACTGTTTTTT	CASSLGATGANEKLFF
-	TRBJ1-1	-	TRBV6-6	TGTGCCAGCAGTTACTCGGGGGGAGGTAACACTGAAGCTTTCTTT	CASSYSGGGNTEAFF
-	TRBJ1-1	TRBD1	TRBV9	TGTGCCAGCAGCCCGAGAGCAGGGGGCTATGGAACTGAAGCTTTCTTT	CASSPRAGGYGTEAFF
-	TRBJ1-3	-	TRBV19	TGTGCCAGTAGCTTCCTCTCAGGGGCGGGAAACACCATATATTTT	CASSFLSGAGNTIYF
-	TRBJ2-3	TRBD2	TRBV6-1	TGTGCCAGCAGTGAAGCGCGTGGGACTAGGAGGTCAGATACGCAGTATTTT	CASSEARGTRRSDTQYF
-	TRBJ2-2	TRBD1	TRBV9	TGTGCCAGCAGCGTAGGGGACAGGGAGGACACCGGGGAGCTGTTTTTT	CASSVGDREDTGELFF
once	TRBJ2-2	-	TRBV30	TGTGCCTGGAGTAAGGAGCTTACCGGGGAGCTGTTTTTT	CAWSKELTGELFF
few	TRBJ1-1	-	TRBV6-5	TGTGCCAGCAGCCTCAGGGCCTACACTGAAGCTTTCTTT	CASSLRAYTEAFF
few	TRBJ1-2	-	TRBV10-2	TGCGCCAGCAGCGGGGACATCTATGGCTACACCTTC	CASSGDIYGYTF
-	TRBJ2-1	TRBD2	TRBV5-1	TGCGCCAGCAGCTTGGAGCGGGGGGACTACAATGAGCAGTTCTTC	CASSLERGDYNEQFF
-	TRBJ1-6	TRBD1	TRBV15	TGTGCCACCAGCACCGGACGGGACAGGGGTGATTCACCCCTCCACTTT	CATSTGRDRGDSPLHF
few	TRBJ1-1	-	TRBV6-5	TGTGCCAGCAGTTACTCGGCCGCTTTGAACACTGAAGCTTTCTTT	CASSYSAALNTEAFF
-	TRBJ1-2	-	TRBV7-2	TGTGCCAGCAGCTTAATGGACAGCCCCTATGGCTACACCTTC	CASSLMDSPYGYTF
-	TRBJ2-3	-	TRBV9	TGTGCCAGCAGCCGATCTCGGACACCTACCACAGATACGCAGTATTTT	CASSRSRTPTTDTQYF
-	TRBJ2-3	TRBD2	TRBV4-2	TGTGCCAGCAGCCGACTAGCGGCTTTTGGCACAGATACGCAGTATTTT	CASSRLAAFGTDTQYF
-	TRBJ1-1	-	TRBV6-5	TGTGCCAGCAGTTACGGGGCCGGCACTGAAGCTTTCTTT	CASSYGAGTEAFF
-	TRBJ2-2	-	TRBV30	TGTGCCTGGAGTGTGGCAAACACCGGGGAGCTGTTTTTT	CAWSVANTGELFF
-	TRBJ1-1	-	TRBV30	TGTGCCTGGGGTGACTGGACTGAAGCTTTCTTT	CAWGDWTEAFF
-	TRBJ2-1	TRBD2	TRBV19	TGTGCCAGTAGTATAGCGGGGGGTACTAATGAGCAGTTCTTC	CASSIAGGTNEQFF
few	TRBJ2-7	-	TRBV27	TGTGCCAGCAGTTCCTACAGGGTCTACGAGCAGTACTTC	CASSSYRVYEQYF
-	TRBJ1-2	TRBD1	TRBV30	TGTGCCTGGAGTGGAAGAGGGACAGGGGGCTTTGGCTACACCTTC	CAWSGRGTGGFGYTF